This T cell receptor (beta chain) is from a study of CD8+ T cells in alopecia areata. Study overall: Affected scalp percentage determined the severity score of treated patients.

Following RNA extraction, reverse transcription yielded cDNA that acted as the sequencing template. The data were produced by immunoSEQ multiplex PCR, yet TCRdb's version contains in-frame clones alone and is incomplete. The data contain some 180,000 clones, less than 70% of them singletons. The CDR3 sequence is 17 residues long. CDR1 MNHEY and CDR2 SMNVEV come from the germline V gene (reference sequence). Between the trimmed V and J ends, which lost 5 bases and 6 bases, there was a span of 25 bases. Treatment in this sample: oral pan-JAK inhibitor, 5-10 mg twice daily. Source: CD8+ T cells sorted from blood, taken at week 24, from a patient treated with tofacitinib. The receptor was isolated from a human donor with alopecia areata. The chain recombines TRBV27 with TRBJ1-2; D remains unclear. The CDR3 here is CASSPLYLQATTHGYTF. CDR3 sequence (DNA): TGTGCCAGCAGTCCACTTTACCTTCAAGCAACTACCCATGGCTACACCTTC.